The T cell receptor (beta chain) under discussion was sequenced for a study of blood T cell repertoires in COVID-19. Study as a whole: Researchers got acute and convalescent COVID-19 samples from the United States, Italy and Spain. Sources were T cells, B-cell-depleted T cells, or PBMCs; the material itself was cDNA or gDNA.

In the original processing: Reference gene primer amplification gave estimated nucleated cell counts. Assay used: immunoSEQ multiplex PCR; TCRdb lists only in-frame clones, some missing. V and J calls and clone size are those listed in that table; D and trimming were worked out from the DNA. Here the sample spans about 200,000 clones, 86% being singletons. Germline CDR1 MNHEY, CDR2 SVGEGT. The ends lost 5 bases at V and 3 bases at J; junction bases unmatched: 5. This CDR3 region has 15 residues. This clone came up a few times. The chain is built from TRBV6-2 or TRBV6-3 and TRBJ2-2, with 8 bases aligning to TRBD2. Sequencing used PBMCs or T cells enriched from blood (not recorded which). The receptor was derived from a woman aged 40 to 49 with acute COVID-19. Written as DNA, the CDR3 is TGTGCCAGCAGTCGTAGCGGGACTTACACCGGGGAGCTGTTTTTT. This encodes CASSRSGTYTGELFF.